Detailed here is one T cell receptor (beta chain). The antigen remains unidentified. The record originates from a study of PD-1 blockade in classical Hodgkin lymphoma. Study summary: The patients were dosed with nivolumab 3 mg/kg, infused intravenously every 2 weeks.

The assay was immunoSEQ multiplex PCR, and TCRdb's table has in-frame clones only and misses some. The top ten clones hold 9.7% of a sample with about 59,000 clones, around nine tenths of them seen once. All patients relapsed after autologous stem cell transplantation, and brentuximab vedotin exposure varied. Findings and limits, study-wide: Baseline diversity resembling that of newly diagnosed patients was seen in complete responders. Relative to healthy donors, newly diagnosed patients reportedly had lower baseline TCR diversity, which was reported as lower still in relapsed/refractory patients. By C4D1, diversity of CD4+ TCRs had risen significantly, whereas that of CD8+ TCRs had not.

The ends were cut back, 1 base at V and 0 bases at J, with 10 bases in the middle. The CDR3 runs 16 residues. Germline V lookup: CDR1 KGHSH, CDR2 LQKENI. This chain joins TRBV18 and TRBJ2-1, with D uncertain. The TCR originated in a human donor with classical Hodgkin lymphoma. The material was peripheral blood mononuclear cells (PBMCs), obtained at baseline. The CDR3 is CASSPRRDLSYNEQFF. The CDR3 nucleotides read TGTGCCAGCTCACCACGAAGGGATCTCTCCTACAATGAGCAGTTCTTC.